The rows below give T cell receptor beta chains drawn from one sample of a study of PD-1 blockade in classical Hodgkin lymphoma. Assay used: immunoSEQ multiplex PCR; TCRdb lists only in-frame clones, some missing. Found here are under 95,000 clones, about 93% of them singletons; the top ten hold more than 6.5%. This specimen consisted of peripheral blood mononuclear cells (PBMCs), obtained at baseline. The origin of the receptors is a human donor with classical Hodgkin lymphoma. CDR3s include the opening cysteine and the closing phenylalanine or tryptophan. Each record gives: clone size, J gene, V gene, D gene, CDR3 protein, CDR3 DNA. D genes are given only for firm matches. Size is stated for part of the rows, as once, few or many counts, or as a class when the clone is expanded.

-,TRBJ2-5,TRBV7-3,-,CASSLTGGQTQYF,TGTGCCAGCAGCTTAACAGGGGGGCAGACCCAGTACTTC
-,TRBJ2-7,TRBV7-6,-,CASSRVTEGAYEQYF,TGTGCCAGCAGCCGGGTCACGGAGGGAGCCTACGAGCAGTACTTC
once,TRBJ2-3,TRBV27,-,CASSTSRWGTSTDTQYF,TGTGCCAGCAGTACCTCCAGGTGGGGCACTAGCACAGATACGCAGTATTTT
-,TRBJ1-1,TRBV10-3,-,CATHREEDTEAFF,TGTGCCACCCACCGGGAGGAGGACACTGAAGCTTTCTTT
once,TRBJ2-3,TRBV29-1,-,CSVSQTGTTDTQYF,TGCAGCGTTTCTCAAACAGGGACCACAGATACGCAGTATTTT
-,TRBJ2-5,TRBV18,-,CASSPTSETQYF,TGTGCCAGCTCACCCACCTCGGAGACCCAGTACTTC
-,TRBJ2-5,TRBV10-2,-,CASRRTAETQYF,TGCGCCAGCAGGAGGACCGCGGAGACCCAGTACTTC
-,TRBJ1-1,TRBV2,TRBD1,CASSEAGTDTEAFF,TGTGCCAGCAGTGAAGCGGGGACAGACACTGAAGCTTTCTTT
-,TRBJ1-4,TRBV6-6,TRBD1,CASSPGQGIEKLFF,TGTGCCAGCAGCCCGGGACAGGGGATAGAAAAACTGTTTTTT
once,TRBJ2-5,TRBV10-3,-,CAISESMPQETQYF,TGTGCCATCAGTGAGTCGATGCCCCAAGAGACCCAGTACTTC
-,TRBJ2-7,TRBV10-3,-,CAITEGGGSGYEQYF,TGTGCCATCACCGAAGGAGGGGGCTCGGGTTACGAGCAGTACTTC
-,TRBJ1-1,TRBV9,TRBD1,CASSPQGQGNTEAFF,TGTGCCAGCAGCCCCCAGGGACAGGGAAACACTGAAGCTTTCTTT
-,TRBJ2-5,TRBV11-3,-,CASSFRGEETQYF,TGTGCCAGCAGCTTCCGGGGTGAAGAGACCCAGTACTTC
-,TRBJ2-5,TRBV5-4,-,CASSTPQETQYF,TGTGCCAGCAGCACACCCCAAGAGACCCAGTACTTC
-,TRBJ1-2,TRBV6-5,-,CASSYSKGSYGYTF,TGTGCCAGCAGTTACTCGAAGGGGTCCTATGGCTACACCTTC
-,TRBJ1-5,TRBV5-6,-,CASSLALGGGSNQPQHF,TGTGCCAGCAGCTTGGCCTTGGGGGGCGGCAGCAATCAGCCCCAGCATTTT
-,TRBJ1-5,TRBV7-3,-,CASSLARDQPQHF,TGTGCCAGCAGCTTGGCCAGGGATCAGCCCCAGCATTTT
-,TRBJ2-7,TRBV30,-,CAWSGGHPDEQYF,TGTGCCTGGAGCGGTGGACATCCCGACGAGCAGTACTTC
-,TRBJ2-1,TRBV28,TRBD2,CASCTPPGQRLTSGRYNEQFF,TGTGCCAGTTGTACCCCGCCCGGACAGCGACTAACTAGCGGGAGATACAATGAGCAGTTCTTC
-,TRBJ2-1,TRBV11-2,TRBD1,CASSQPGQGYNEQFF,TGTGCCAGCAGCCAACCGGGACAGGGCTACAATGAGCAGTTCTTC
-,TRBJ1-1,TRBV2,TRBD1,CASSRLGGQTEAFF,TGTGCCAGCAGCCGATTGGGGGGACAGACTGAAGCTTTCTTT
-,TRBJ2-7,TRBV6-5,-,CASSYGQSSYEQYF,TGTGCCAGCAGTTACGGACAGAGCTCCTACGAGCAGTACTTC
-,TRBJ2-2,TRBV27,-,CASSYRTGELFF,TGTGCCAGCAGTTATCGGACCGGGGAGCTGTTTTTT
-,TRBJ2-2,TRBV5-1,-,CASSLWRTGELFF,TGCGCCAGCAGCTTGTGGCGTACCGGGGAGCTGTTTTTT
-,TRBJ2-1,TRBV7-7,TRBD1,CASSPNSGTGDYNEQFF,TGTGCCAGCAGCCCCAACTCCGGGACAGGAGACTACAATGAGCAGTTCTTC
-,TRBJ2-5,TRBV6-6,-,CASQTRETQYF,TGTGCCAGCCAAACCAGGGAGACCCAGTACTTC
-,TRBJ1-2,TRBV6-1,-,CASSEVGQWGGYTF,TGTGCCAGCAGTGAAGTTGGACAGTGGGGCGGCTACACCTTC
-,TRBJ2-5,TRBV7-9,-,CASSPNGRGPQETQYF,TGTGCCAGCAGCCCGAATGGGCGCGGCCCCCAAGAGACCCAGTACTTC
-,TRBJ2-5,TRBV6-6,-,CASSANGETQYF,TGTGCCAGCAGTGCGAACGGGGAGACCCAGTACTTC
-,TRBJ2-7,TRBV9,TRBD1,CASSAQGSQGAYYEQYF,TGTGCCAGCAGCGCACAGGGGAGCCAAGGAGCCTACTACGAGCAGTACTTC
-,TRBJ1-2,TRBV30,-,CAWTPGLNYGYTF,TGTGCCTGGACTCCGGGCCTTAACTATGGCTACACCTTC
-,TRBJ1-5,TRBV30,-,CAWSPDKNQPQHF,TGTGCCTGGAGTCCAGATAAAAATCAGCCCCAGCATTTT
-,TRBJ2-7,TRBV9,TRBD1,CASSVVGGQGSYEQYF,TGTGCCAGCAGCGTAGTAGGTGGACAGGGGTCTTACGAGCAGTACTTC
once,TRBJ2-7,TRBV4-2,TRBD2,CASSQRSLAGGYEQYF,TGTGCCAGCAGCCAAAGGAGTCTAGCGGGAGGGTACGAGCAGTACTTC
-,TRBJ1-6,TRBV13,-,CASSLEGASYNSPLHF,TGTGCCAGCAGCTTAGAGGGAGCCTCCTATAATTCACCCCTCCACTTT
-,TRBJ2-7,TRBV28,-,CASSSLFTSYEQYF,TGTGCCAGCAGTTCCCTTTTCACGTCCTACGAGCAGTACTTC
-,TRBJ1-2,TRBV7-2,TRBD1,CASSLGYRTGHYGYTF,TGTGCCAGCAGCTTAGGATATAGGACAGGGCACTATGGCTACACCTTC
-,TRBJ2-1,TRBV7-3,-,CASSSLADSRRNEQFF,TGTGCCAGCAGCTCCTTAGCGGACTCGAGGAGGAATGAGCAGTTCTTC
-,TRBJ2-1,TRBV28,-,CASSEGAPSYNEQFF,TGTGCCAGCAGCGAGGGAGCCCCGTCCTACAATGAGCAGTTCTTC
-,TRBJ2-2,TRBV29-1,-,CSVGLPDLTGELFF,TGCAGCGTAGGACTCCCGGATCTCACCGGGGAGCTGTTTTTT
-,TRBJ2-5,TRBV7-6,-,CASSLGAGSQETQYF,TGTGCCAGCAGCTTAGGGGCGGGAAGCCAAGAGACCCAGTACTTC
-,TRBJ2-1,TRBV9,-,CASSLQSSYNEQFF,TGTGCCAGCAGCTTACAGAGCTCCTACAATGAGCAGTTCTTC
-,TRBJ2-5,TRBV7-6,TRBD2,CASSSQAGTSGGTHQETQYF,TGTGCCAGCAGCTCCCAAGCCGGGACTAGCGGGGGGACCCACCAAGAGACCCAGTACTTC
-,TRBJ1-6,TRBV15,-,CATTATGSSYNSPLHF,TGTGCCACCACGGCGACAGGAAGCTCCTATAATTCACCCCTCCACTTT
-,TRBJ2-7,TRBV5-1,-,CASSLTGEYEQYF,TGCGCCAGCAGCTTAACGGGGGAATACGAGCAGTACTTC